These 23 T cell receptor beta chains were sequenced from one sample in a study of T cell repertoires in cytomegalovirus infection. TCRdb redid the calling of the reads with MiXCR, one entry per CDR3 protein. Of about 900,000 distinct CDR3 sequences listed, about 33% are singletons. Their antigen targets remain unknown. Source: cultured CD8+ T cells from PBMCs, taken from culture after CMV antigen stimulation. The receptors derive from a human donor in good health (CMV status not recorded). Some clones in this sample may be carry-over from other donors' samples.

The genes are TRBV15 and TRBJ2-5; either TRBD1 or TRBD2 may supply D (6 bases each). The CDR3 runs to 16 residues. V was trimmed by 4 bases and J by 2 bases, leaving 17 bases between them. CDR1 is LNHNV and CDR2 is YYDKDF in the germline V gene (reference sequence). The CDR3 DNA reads TGTGCCACCAGCAAGGGGGGATACTTCGGGCAAGAGACCCAGTACTTC. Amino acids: CATSKGGYFGQETQYF.

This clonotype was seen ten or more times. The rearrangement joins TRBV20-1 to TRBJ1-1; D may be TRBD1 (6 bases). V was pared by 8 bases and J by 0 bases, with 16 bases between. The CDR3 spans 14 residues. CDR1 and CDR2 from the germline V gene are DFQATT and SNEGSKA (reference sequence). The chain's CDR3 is CSLLQGTLNTEAFF. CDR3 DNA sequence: TGCAGTCTACTCCAGGGGACCTTGAACACTGAAGCTTTCTTT.

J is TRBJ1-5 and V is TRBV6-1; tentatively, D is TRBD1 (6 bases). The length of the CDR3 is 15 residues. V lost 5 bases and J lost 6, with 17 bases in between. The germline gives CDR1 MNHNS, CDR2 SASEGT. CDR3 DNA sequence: TGTGCCAGCAGTTACGGGCGGGGGGCGTTTCAGCCCCAGCATTTT. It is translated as CASSYGRGAFQPQHF.

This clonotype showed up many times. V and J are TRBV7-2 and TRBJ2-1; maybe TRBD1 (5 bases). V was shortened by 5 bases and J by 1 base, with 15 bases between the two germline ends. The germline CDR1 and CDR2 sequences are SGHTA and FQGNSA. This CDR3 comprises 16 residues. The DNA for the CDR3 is TGTGCCAGCAGCCTCCACGGGCAGGGTTCCTACAATGAGCAGTTCTTC. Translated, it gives CASSLHGQGSYNEQFF.

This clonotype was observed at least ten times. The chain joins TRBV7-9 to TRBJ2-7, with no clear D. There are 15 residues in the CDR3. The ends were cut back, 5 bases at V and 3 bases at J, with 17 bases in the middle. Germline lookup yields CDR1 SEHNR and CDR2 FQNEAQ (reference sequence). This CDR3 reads CASSPIPALLYEQYF. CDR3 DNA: TGTGCCAGCAGCCCTATCCCCGCGTTACTCTACGAGCAGTACTTC.

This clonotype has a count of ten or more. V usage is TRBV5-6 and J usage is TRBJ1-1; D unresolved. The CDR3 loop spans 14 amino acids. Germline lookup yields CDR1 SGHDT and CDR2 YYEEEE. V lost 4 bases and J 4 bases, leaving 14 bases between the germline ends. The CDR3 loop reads CASSQETEGTEAFF. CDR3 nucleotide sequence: TGTGCCAGCAGCCAGGAGACGGAGGGCACTGAAGCTTTCTTT.

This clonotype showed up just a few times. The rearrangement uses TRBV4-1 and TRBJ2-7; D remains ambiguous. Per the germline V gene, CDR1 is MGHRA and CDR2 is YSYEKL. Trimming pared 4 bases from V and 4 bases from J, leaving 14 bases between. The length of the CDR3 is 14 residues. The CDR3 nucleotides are TGCGCCAGCAGCCCCCCCGGTGGGCTTTACGAGCAGTACTTC. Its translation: CASSPPGGLYEQYF.

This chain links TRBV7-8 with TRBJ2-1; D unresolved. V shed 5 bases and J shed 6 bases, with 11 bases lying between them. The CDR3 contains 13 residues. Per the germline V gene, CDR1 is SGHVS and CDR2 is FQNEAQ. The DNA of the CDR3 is TGTGCCAGCAGCGCCGGGTATCCCAATGAGCAGTTCTTC. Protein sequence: CASSAGYPNEQFF.

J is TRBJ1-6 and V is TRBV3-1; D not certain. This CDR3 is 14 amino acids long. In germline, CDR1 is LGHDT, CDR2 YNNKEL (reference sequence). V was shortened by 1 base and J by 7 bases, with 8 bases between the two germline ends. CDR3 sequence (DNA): TGTGCCAGCAGCCAAGTAGACCACAATTCACCCCTCCACTTT. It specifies CASSQVDHNSPLHF.

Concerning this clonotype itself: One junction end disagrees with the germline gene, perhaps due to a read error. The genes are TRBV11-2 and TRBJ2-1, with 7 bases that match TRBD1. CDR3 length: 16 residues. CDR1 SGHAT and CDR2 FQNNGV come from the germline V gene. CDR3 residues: CVSSPYRDSSYNEQFF. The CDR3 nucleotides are TGTGTCAGCAGCCCATACCGGGACAGCTCCTACAATGAGCAGTTCTTC.

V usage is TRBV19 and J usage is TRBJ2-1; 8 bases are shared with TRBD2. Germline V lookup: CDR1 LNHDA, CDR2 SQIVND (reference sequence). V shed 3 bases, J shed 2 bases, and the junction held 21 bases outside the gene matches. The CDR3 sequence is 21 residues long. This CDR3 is CASSIKGLEGYTKTPYNEQFF. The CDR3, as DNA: TGTGCCAGTAGTATTAAGGGACTAGAGGGGTATACTAAAACCCCCTACAATGAGCAGTTCTTC.

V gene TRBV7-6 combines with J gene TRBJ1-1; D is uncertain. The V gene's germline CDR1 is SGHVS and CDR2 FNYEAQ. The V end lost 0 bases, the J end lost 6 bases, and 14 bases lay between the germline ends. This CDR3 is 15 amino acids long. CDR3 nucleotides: TGTGCCAGCAGCTTAGCCTTCTGGGATCGCGCTGAAGCTTTCTTT. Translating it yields CASSLAFWDRAEAFF.

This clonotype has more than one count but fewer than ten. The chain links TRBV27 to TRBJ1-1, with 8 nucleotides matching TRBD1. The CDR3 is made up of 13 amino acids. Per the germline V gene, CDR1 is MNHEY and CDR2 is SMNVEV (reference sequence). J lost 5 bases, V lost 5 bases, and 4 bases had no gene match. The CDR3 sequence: CASSVRGLTEAFF. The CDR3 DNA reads TGTGCCAGCAGTGTCAGGGGGCTTACTGAAGCTTTCTTT.

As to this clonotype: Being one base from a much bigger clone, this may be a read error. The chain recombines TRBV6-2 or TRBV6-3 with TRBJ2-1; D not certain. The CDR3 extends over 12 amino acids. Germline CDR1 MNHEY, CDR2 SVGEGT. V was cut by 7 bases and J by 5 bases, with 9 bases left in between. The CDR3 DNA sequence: TGTGCCAGCACCAAATCCCACAATGAGCAGTTCTTC. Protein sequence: CASTKSHNEQFF.

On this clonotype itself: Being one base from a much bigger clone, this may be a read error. CDR3 sequence (DNA): TGTGCCAGCAGCCCTTTCCACCTAAAGAGGACGGAGACCCAGTACTTC. Its protein is CASSPFHLKRTETQYF. The chain joins TRBV7-2 to TRBJ2-5; D is undetermined. CDR3 length: 16 residues. V lost 5 bases to trimming and J lost 5 bases, with 21 bases between them. From germline, CDR1 is SGHTA and CDR2 FQGNSA.

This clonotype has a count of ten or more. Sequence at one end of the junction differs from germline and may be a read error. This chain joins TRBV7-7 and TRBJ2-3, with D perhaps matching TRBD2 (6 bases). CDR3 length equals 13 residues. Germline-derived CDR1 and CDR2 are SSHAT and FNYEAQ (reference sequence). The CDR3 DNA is TGTGCTAGCAGCTTGGAGGGGCTGGATACGCAGTATTTT. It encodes CASSLEGLDTQYF.

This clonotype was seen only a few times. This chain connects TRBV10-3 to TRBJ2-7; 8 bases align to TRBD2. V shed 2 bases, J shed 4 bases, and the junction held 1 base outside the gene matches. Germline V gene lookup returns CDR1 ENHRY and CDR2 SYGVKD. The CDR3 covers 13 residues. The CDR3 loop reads CAISEGGGYEQYV. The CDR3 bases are TGTGCCATCAGTGAGGGCGGGGGGTACGAGCAGTACGTC.

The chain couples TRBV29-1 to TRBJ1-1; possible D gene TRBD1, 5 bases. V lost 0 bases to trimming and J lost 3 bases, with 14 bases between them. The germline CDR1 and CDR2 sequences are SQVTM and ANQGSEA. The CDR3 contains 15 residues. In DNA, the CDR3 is TGCAGCGTTGAAGATGGGGAGGGGTGGTACACTGAAGCTTTCTTT. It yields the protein CSVEDGEGWYTEAFF.

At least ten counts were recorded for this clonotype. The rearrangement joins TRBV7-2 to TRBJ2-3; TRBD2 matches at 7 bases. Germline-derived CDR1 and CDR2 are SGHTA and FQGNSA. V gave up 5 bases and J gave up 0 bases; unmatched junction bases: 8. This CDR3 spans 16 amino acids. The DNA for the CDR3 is TGTGCCAGCAGCCCCTCGGGCGGGGGTAGCACAGATACGCAGTATTTT. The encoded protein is CASSPSGGGSTDTQYF.

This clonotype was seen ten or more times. CDR3 sequence: CASSLVYRLAGGLQETQYF. The CDR3 DNA reads TGTGCCAGCAGCTTAGTTTACCGGCTAGCGGGGGGGCTGCAAGAGACCCAGTACTTC. The V and J genes are TRBV7-2 and TRBJ2-5; 12 bases are shared with TRBD2. Germline-derived CDR1 and CDR2 are SGHTA and FQGNSA. This CDR3 spans 19 amino acids. V shed 1 base, J shed 2 bases, and the junction held 11 bases outside the gene matches.

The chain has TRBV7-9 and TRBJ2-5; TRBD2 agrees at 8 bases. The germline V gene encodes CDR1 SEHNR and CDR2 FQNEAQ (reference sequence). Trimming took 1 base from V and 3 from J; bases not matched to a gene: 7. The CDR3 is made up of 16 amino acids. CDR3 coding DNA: TGTGCCAGCAGCTTAGTGGGGAGGCGGGGGGAAGAGACCCAGTACTTC. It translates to CASSLVGRRGEETQYF.

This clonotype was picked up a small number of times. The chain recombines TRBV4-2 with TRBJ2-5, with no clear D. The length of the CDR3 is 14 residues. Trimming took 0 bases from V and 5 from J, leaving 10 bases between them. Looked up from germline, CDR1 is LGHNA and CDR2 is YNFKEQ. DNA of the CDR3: TGTGCCAGCAGCCAAGATTATCCAGCGGAGACCCAGTACTTC. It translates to CASSQDYPAETQYF.

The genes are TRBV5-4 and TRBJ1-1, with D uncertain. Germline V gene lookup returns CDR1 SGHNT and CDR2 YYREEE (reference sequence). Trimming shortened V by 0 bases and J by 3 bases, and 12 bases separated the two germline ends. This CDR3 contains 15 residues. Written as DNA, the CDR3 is TGTGCCAGCAGCTTGGCGCCAATCCTTCACACTGAAGCTTTCTTT. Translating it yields CASSLAPILHTEAFF.